The clone carrying this T cell receptor beta chain has a count of ten or more. This entry comes from a study of molecular identifiers for immune sequencing clone quantification. Study at large: Five portions were made in replicates from RNA of roughly 20,000 or 100,000 naive CD8 cells, and four underwent sequencing.

TCRdb processed the PCR reads anew with MiXCR; each CDR3 protein has one entry. The table records around 40,000 distinct CDR3 sequences, about 19% of them present only once. This receptor was obtained from a human donor in good health. Some libraries in this study had Jurkat cell RNA spiked in. Sequencing was carried out using naive CD8+ T cells from blood, with Jurkat cell RNA spiked in. The subset denotes: FACS-sorted CD8+CD4-CCR7+CD45RA+ naive T cells.

CDR3 region: CASSLTPGGEEAFF. CDR3 DNA sequence: TGCGCCAGCAGCCTTACTCCCGGGGGGGAAGAAGCTTTCTTT. The chain links TRBV4-1 to TRBJ1-1; TRBD1 is a possible D gene (5 bases). The CDR3 covers 14 residues. V gave up 4 bases and J gave up 8 bases, with 17 bases separating them. Germline lookup yields CDR1 MGHRA and CDR2 YSYEKL.